The 21 T cell receptor beta chains in this list originate from one sample, sequenced in a study of shared clonotypes between healthy human individuals (dated by TCRdb to about 2020). Libraries were prepared through the immunoSEQ multiplex PCR assay. TCRdb mirrors the immuneACCESS table, restricted to in-frame sequences. Some clones are absent from its copies; in checked studies, under half trace to an unresolved V gene, and the reason for the others is unknown. The sample contains over 850,000 clones, 75% to 80% of them found a single time. Approximately 0.56% of the sample rests with the top ten. Sequencing was performed on memory CD4+ T cells from PBMCs. The cell subset or site tag for this specimen amounts to: CD45RA-negative fraction. These receptors all stem from a man younger than 30 in good health. Some clones in this sample may be carry-over from other donors' samples.

The rearrangement links TRBV19 to TRBJ2-3; D not resolved. Germline-derived CDR1 and CDR2 are LNHDA and SQIVND (reference sequence). Trimming cost V 5 bases and J 8 bases, with 17 bases left between them. The CDR3 totals 14 residues. In nucleotides, the CDR3 is TGTGCCAGTAGTTTCAGTTCCGACACCAGTACGCAGTATTTT. Residues: CASSFSSDTSTQYF.

The genes are TRBV6-6 and TRBJ1-2; D gene unclear. CDR1 and CDR2 (germline): MNHNY, SVGAGI (reference sequence). The CDR3 totals 10 residues. The ends were cut back, 2 bases at V and 6 bases at J, with 1 base in the middle. The chain's CDR3 is CASSYNGYTF. DNA of the CDR3: TGTGCCAGCAGTTACAATGGCTACACCTTC.

This rearrangement joins TRBV30 to TRBJ1-6; 8 bases align to TRBD1. The CDR3 runs to 14 residues. Germline-derived CDR1 and CDR2 are GTSNPN and SVGIG (reference sequence). The V and J ends lost 3 bases and 6 bases, in that order; junction bases with no gene match: 4. Here the CDR3 DNA reads TGTGCCTGGAGCGACAGGGGAGGTAATTCACCCCTCCACTTT. Translation gives CAWSDRGGNSPLHF.

V and J are TRBV2 and TRBJ2-7; D remains ambiguous. The CDR3 extends over 11 amino acids. The germline CDR1 and CDR2 sequences are SNHLY and FYNNEI. Trimming took off 6 bases at V and 2 bases at J, with 5 bases between the two ends. The CDR3 loop is CASRQTYEQYF. The CDR3 nucleotides read TGTGCCAGCAGACAGACCTACGAGCAGTACTTC.

The chain uses TRBV7-3 and TRBJ2-5; possibly TRBD1 or TRBD2 for D (5 bases each). The germline V and J ends were trimmed by 1 base and 4 bases, with 10 bases remaining between them. CDR1 and CDR2 (germline): SGHTA, FQGTGA. This CDR3 spans 14 amino acids. The CDR3 coding sequence is TGTGCCAGCAGCTTAAATCCAGGGACAGAGACCCAGTACTTC. Its translation: CASSLNPGTETQYF.

The chain couples TRBV29-1 to TRBJ1-6; 10 bases align to TRBD1. CDR3 size: 14 residues. Trimming removed 7 bases from V and 6 bases from J; junction bases left unmatched: 6. CDR1 SQVTM and CDR2 ANQGSEA come from the germline V gene. CDR3: CSGTRDRGNSPLHF. CDR3 DNA sequence: TGCAGCGGCACCCGGGACAGGGGTAATTCACCCCTCCACTTT.

As concerns this clone: Other DNA sequences of this sample code for an identical CDR3. The V call is TRBV5-1, the J call TRBJ2-5; D ambiguous. The CDR3 covers 13 residues. CDR1 is SGHRS and CDR2 is YFSETQ in the germline V gene. Trimming removed 0 bases at V and 1 base at J, with 4 bases between. The CDR3 here is CASSLDGQETQYF. Written as DNA, the CDR3 is TGCGCCAGCAGCTTGGACGGCCAAGAGACCCAGTACTTC.

This clone occurred a few times. The junction departs from germline at one end; a sequencing error may be responsible. The gene calls are TRBV27 and TRBJ1-2, with D hard to call. Germline V lookup: CDR1 MNHEY, CDR2 SMNVEV (reference sequence). The CDR3 length is 12 residues. This CDR3 reads CASSIRTGLSFF. In DNA, the CDR3 is TGTGCCAGCAGCATAAGAACGGGCCTCTCTTTCTTC.

In its sample, this clone was seen once. This rearrangement joins TRBV7-2 to TRBJ2-3, with 7 positions matching TRBD2. CDR3 size: 17 residues. V shed 3 bases, J shed 0 bases, and the junction held 9 bases outside the gene matches. From germline, CDR1 is SGHTA and CDR2 FQGNSA. The CDR3 nucleotides read TGTGCCAGCAGCTTCACTGGGGGTAGCGGGAGCACAGATACGCAGTATTTT. This encodes CASSFTGGSGSTDTQYF.

The chain carries TRBV4-2 and TRBJ2-7, with 9 bases identical to TRBD2. The V gene's germline CDR1 is LGHNA and CDR2 YNFKEQ. The CDR3 has 16 amino acids. Trimming took 1 base from V and 2 from J; bases not matched to a gene: 6. The CDR3, as DNA: TGTGCCAGCAGCCAAGTTAGCGGGAGCCCCCCCTACGAGCAGTACTTC. It encodes CASSQVSGSPPYEQYF.

The chain uses TRBV5-6 and TRBJ2-2; D remains ambiguous. Germline V lookup: CDR1 SGHDT, CDR2 YYEEEE. Trimming removed 2 bases at V and 4 bases at J, with 6 bases between. This CDR3 has 13 residues. The CDR3 DNA reads TGTGCCAGCAGCTTTGTTATCACCGGGGAGCTGTTTTTT. Its protein product is CASSFVITGELFF.

V usage is TRBV23-1 and J usage is TRBJ2-2, with D perhaps TRBD2 (5 bases). TRBV23-1 is sorted into the ORF group, with uncertain function. This CDR3 spans 17 amino acids. Deletions cut 0 bases from V and 6 bases from J, with 17 bases between. This CDR3 reads CASSQSGSSRPSGELFF. In nucleotides, the CDR3 is TGCGCCAGCAGTCAATCAGGGAGTTCCAGGCCCTCCGGGGAGCTGTTTTTT.

The chain employs TRBV4-2 and TRBJ2-2; a weak D match, TRBD2 (5 bases). Germline CDR1 LGHNA, CDR2 YNFKEQ. This CDR3 spans 18 amino acids. V lost 0 bases and J 1 base, leaving 15 bases between the germline ends. The CDR3 DNA sequence: TGTGCCAGCAGCCAAGAGGGAATCAGGAGGATGAACACCGGGGAGCTGTTTTTT. This encodes CASSQEGIRRMNTGELFF.

As to this clone: The sample holds other DNA sequences that translate to the same CDR3. The chain recombines TRBV7-3 with TRBJ2-3; D gene uncertain. Trimming took off 0 bases at V and 1 base at J, with 5 bases between the two ends. The CDR3 extends over 14 amino acids. Germline lookup yields CDR1 SGHTA and CDR2 FQGTGA. The CDR3 DNA reads as TGTGCCAGCAGCTTAACGTCAGGCACAGATACGCAGTATTTT. It codes for CASSLTSGTDTQYF. Supplemented by reference TRBV7-3 and TRBJ2-3, the full variable domain reads GAGVSQTPSNKVTEKGKYVELRCDPISGHTALYWYRQSLGQGPEFLIYFQGTGAADDSGLPNDRFFAVRPEGSVSTLKIQRTERGDSAVYLCASSLTSGTDTQYFGPGTRLTVL.

This clone was counted between two and nine times. Here the CDR3 reads CASSLTRLAGGPYEQFF. In DNA form, the CDR3 reads TGTGCCAGTAGTTTAACCAGACTAGCGGGAGGGCCATATGAGCAGTTCTTC. V is TRBV19 and J is TRBJ2-1, with 14 bases fitting TRBD2. V lost 5 bases, J lost 8 bases, and 11 bases stayed unmatched. CDR1 LNHDA and CDR2 SQIVND come from the germline V gene (reference sequence). CDR3 length equals 17 residues. The full variable domain, completed using reference TRBV19 and TRBJ2-1, is DGGITQSPKYLFRKEGQNVTLSCEQNLNHDAMYWYRQDPGQGLRLIYYSQIVNDFQKGDIAEGYSVSREKKESFPLTVTSAQKNPTAFYLCASSLTRLAGGPYEQFFGPGTRLTVL.

About this clone: Different DNA sequences within this sample yield the same CDR3. The genes are TRBV10-3 and TRBJ2-3; D uncertain. CDR1 ENHRY and CDR2 SYGVKD come from the germline V gene. CDR3 length: 11 amino acids. V was cut by 2 bases and J by 6 bases, with 3 bases left in between. The chain's CDR3 is CAISERDTQYF. The CDR3 nucleotides read TGTGCCATCAGTGAGCGGGATACGCAGTATTTT.

This chain uses TRBV2 with TRBJ2-7; no reliable D call. The CDR3 spans 13 residues. Germline V lookup: CDR1 SNHLY, CDR2 FYNNEI. Trimming stripped 5 bases from V and 0 bases from J, with 8 bases between. DNA of the CDR3: TGTGCCAGCAGTTCCATAGACTCCTACGAGCAGTACTTC. Amino acids: CASSSIDSYEQYF.

CDR3: CASSFSRDRGRRQPQHF. The DNA for the CDR3 is TGTGCCAGCAGTTTCTCCCGGGACAGGGGAAGGAGACAGCCCCAGCATTTT. The V gene is TRBV28, the J gene TRBJ1-5; 10 nucleotides agree with TRBD1. Germline V CDR1 and CDR2: MDHEN, SYDVKM. The CDR3 loop spans 17 amino acids. Trimming removed 3 bases from V and 7 bases from J; junction bases left unmatched: 12.

The V call is TRBV9, the J call TRBJ2-7; D remains unclear. Trimming took 4 bases from V and 3 from J, leaving 14 bases between them. The CDR3 consists of 14 residues. Germline values: CDR1 SGDLS, CDR2 YYNGEE. The CDR3 here is CASSPSPGDYEQYF. The CDR3 nucleotides are TGTGCCAGCAGCCCATCTCCTGGAGACTACGAGCAGTACTTC.

This clone occurred a few times. The sample holds other DNA sequences that translate to the same CDR3. This chain joins TRBV30 and TRBJ1-1; D is unclear. Trimming shortened V by 0 bases and J by 1 base, and 6 bases separated the two germline ends. CDR3 size: 13 residues. The germline gives CDR1 GTSNPN, CDR2 SVGIG (reference sequence). In DNA, the CDR3 is TGTGCCTGGAGTGTAAGGAAGAACACTGAAGCTTTCTTT. This gives the protein CAWSVRKNTEAFF.

This clone turned up a few times. The gene calls are TRBV6-1 and TRBJ2-1; 11 nucleotides match TRBD2. J gave up 3 bases and V 6 bases, and 4 bases lay outside the gene matches. Germline CDR1 is MNHNS and CDR2 is SASEGT. This CDR3 is 15 amino acids long. Here the CDR3 reads CASRRLAGGYNEQFF. The CDR3 DNA sequence: TGTGCCAGCAGACGTCTAGCGGGAGGCTACAATGAGCAGTTCTTC.